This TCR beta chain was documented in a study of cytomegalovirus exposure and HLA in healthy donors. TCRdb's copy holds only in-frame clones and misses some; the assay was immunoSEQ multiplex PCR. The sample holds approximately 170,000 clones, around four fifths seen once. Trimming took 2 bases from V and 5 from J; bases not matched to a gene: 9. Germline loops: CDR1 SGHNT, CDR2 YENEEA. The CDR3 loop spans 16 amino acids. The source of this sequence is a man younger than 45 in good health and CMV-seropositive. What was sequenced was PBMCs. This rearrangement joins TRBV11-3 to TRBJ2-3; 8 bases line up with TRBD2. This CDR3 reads CASSLQAGGRGDTQYF. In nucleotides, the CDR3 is TGTGCCAGCAGCTTACAGGCGGGGGGCCGAGGAGATACGCAGTATTTT.